This TCR beta chain emerged from a study of T-cell reconstitution after alpha-beta-depleted transplantation in children. The germline V gene encodes CDR1 ENHRY and CDR2 SYGVKD. The V gene lost 2 bases and the J gene lost 3 bases, with 5 bases spanning the gap. CDR3 length: 12 residues. Unique molecular identifiers featured in how the TCRbeta library was prepared. TCRdb reanalysed the PCR reads using MiXCR and keeps one entry per CDR3 protein. Here the sample spans hundreds of thousands of distinct CDR3 sequences, around 13% being singletons. This clonotype was counted ten times or more. Its antigen is undetermined. Findings and limits, study-wide: T-cell numbers and diversity, one year after transplant, stemmed largely from T cells that were newly produced. Surviving recipient T cells and intrathymic progenitors accounted for some patients' high TCRbeta diversity at day 60. Several hundred expanded graft clones reportedly supplied alpha-beta T cells about two months after transplant.

This sample comprised PBMCs, mostly from graft donor cells, obtained 360 days after TCRalphabeta/CD19-depleted stem cell transplant. This receptor was taken from a male patient younger than 18 who had a stem cell transplant for acute myeloid leukemia, so the T cells may come from the graft donor. This chain connects TRBV10-3 to TRBJ2-7; D call uncertain. The CDR3 DNA follows: TGTGCCATCAGTGAGCGTTACTACGAGCAGTACTTC. It is translated as CAISERYYEQYF.